The 25 T cell receptor beta chains given below trace back to one sample, sequenced in a study of cytomegalovirus exposure and HLA in healthy donors. The method was immunoSEQ multiplex PCR; TCRdb's version includes in-frame clones alone and lacks a portion of them. The profile covers some 110,000 clones, with roughly 88% appearing a single time and about 5.3% taken by the ten largest. The sequencing sample was made of PBMCs. The receptors come from a man aged 18 to 29 in good health and CMV-seronegative.

The J gene is TRBJ1-2, the V gene TRBV29-1; 7 nucleotides agree with TRBD1. In germline, CDR1 is SQVTM, CDR2 ANQGSEA. The CDR3 loop spans 17 amino acids. The trim removed 4 bases at V and 8 bases at J, leaving 22 bases unmatched. The CDR3 DNA follows: TGCAGCGTTGCCCGCGGGACAGCTAGCCTATTACTAGAAGGCTACACCTTC. Protein: CSVARGTASLLLEGYTF.

The V and J genes are TRBV19 and TRBJ1-1, with 7 nucleotides matching TRBD1. In germline, CDR1 is LNHDA, CDR2 SQIVND (reference sequence). V lost 4 bases to trimming and J lost 1 base; unmatched junction nucleotides: 3. This CDR3 region has 14 residues. The CDR3 is CASSKRTGNTEAFF. CDR3 DNA sequence: TGTGCCAGTAGTAAGCGGACAGGGAACACTGAAGCTTTCTTT.

CDR3 amino acids: CASSSQGGNQPQHF. CDR3 DNA sequence: TGTGCCAGCAGTTCCCAGGGGGGCAATCAGCCCCAGCATTTT. The chain joins TRBV6-6 to TRBJ1-5, with 7 positions matching TRBD1. From germline, CDR1 is MNHNY and CDR2 SVGAGI (reference sequence). The CDR3 spans 14 residues. The V and J ends lost 4 bases and 2 bases, in that order; junction bases with no gene match: 2.

V gene TRBV2 combines with J gene TRBJ1-1; TRBD1 agrees at 10 bases. J was trimmed by 4 bases and V by 4 bases; bases with no gene match: 6. Germline V gene data show CDR1 as SNHLY and CDR2 as FYNNEI. This CDR3 region has 15 residues. The CDR3 DNA sequence: TGTGCCAGCAGTGGTGACAGGGGGCTGAGCACTGAAGCTTTCTTT. Translating it yields CASSGDRGLSTEAFF.

The CDR3 DNA is TGTGCCAGCAGCTCAGACAGGGGTTACGAGCAGTACTTC. Its protein is CASSSDRGYEQYF. The genes are TRBV11-3 and TRBJ2-7; 8 bases are a match to TRBD1. Germline loops: CDR1 SGHNT, CDR2 YENEEA. J gave up 4 bases and V 4 bases, and 3 bases lay outside the gene matches. The CDR3 is 13 residues long.

The chain couples TRBV5-1 to TRBJ2-3; tentatively, D is TRBD1 (6 bases). V lost 4 bases and J lost 2, with 14 bases in between. The CDR3 covers 15 residues. Germline V gene data show CDR1 as SGHRS and CDR2 as YFSETQ. The CDR3 sequence is CASSPETGPTDTQYF. The CDR3 bases are TGCGCCAGCAGCCCGGAGACAGGTCCCACAGATACGCAGTATTTT.

The chain is built from TRBV4-2 and TRBJ1-1, with D hard to call. There are 14 residues in the CDR3. Germline V lookup: CDR1 LGHNA, CDR2 YNFKEQ. The V end was cut by 4 bases, the J end by 4 bases, with 13 bases between. DNA for the CDR3: TGTGCCAGCAGCCCGTCCCGCGGGGTCACTGAAGCTTTCTTT. Residues: CASSPSRGVTEAFF.

The J gene is TRBJ2-7, the V gene TRBV11-2, with TRBD2 matching 11 bases. The CDR3 runs 15 residues. The germline V gene encodes CDR1 SGHAT and CDR2 FQNNGV. The V and J ends lost 3 bases and 2 bases, in that order; junction bases with no gene match: 3. CDR3 protein: CASSFSGGAAYEQYF. As DNA, the CDR3 is TGTGCCAGCAGCTTTAGCGGGGGGGCCGCCTACGAGCAGTACTTC. The full variable domain, completed using reference TRBV11-2 and TRBJ2-7, is EAGVAQSPRYKIIEKRQSVAFWCNPISGHATLYWYQQILGQGPKLLIQFQNNGVVDDSQLPKDRFSAERLKGVDSTLKIQPAKLEDSAVYLCASSFSGGAAYEQYFGPGTRLTVT.

The chain uses TRBV5-4 and TRBJ2-7; 11 bases fit TRBD2. There are 14 residues in the CDR3. J gave up 4 bases and V 4 bases, and 4 bases lay outside the gene matches. Germline values: CDR1 SGHNT, CDR2 YYREEE (reference sequence). As DNA, the CDR3 is TGTGCCAGCAGCGTGGGACTAGCGGAATACGAGCAGTACTTC. Translated, it gives CASSVGLAEYEQYF.

The table lists this clone with a few counts. The J gene is TRBJ1-2, the V gene TRBV7-8; a weak D match, TRBD1 (6 bases). V was pared by 5 bases and J by 4 bases, with 11 bases between. CDR3 length: 13 residues. Germline CDR1 reads SGHVS; CDR2 reads FQNEAQ. The CDR3 is CASSHRERYGYTF. CDR3 nucleotides: TGTGCCAGCAGCCACAGGGAACGCTATGGCTACACCTTC.

The chain carries TRBV19 and TRBJ2-1; weak D call: TRBD2 (6 bases). Germline V gives CDR1 LNHDA, CDR2 SQIVND (reference sequence). V gave up 6 bases and J gave up 5 bases, with 17 bases separating them. The CDR3 has 15 amino acids. The CDR3 DNA follows: TGTGCCAGTAGACAGACTAGTCGGTGGGACAATGAGCAGTTCTTC. As protein: CASRQTSRWDNEQFF.

This chain joins TRBV18 and TRBJ1-5; the match to TRBD1 covers 7 bases. Germline CDR1 and CDR2: KGHSH and LQKENI. The CDR3 is 15 amino acids. With 4 bases clipped from V and 5 bases from J, the junction kept 8 bases outside the gene matches. DNA of the CDR3: TGTGCCAGCTCACTTACAGGGGCGGTAGATCAGCCCCAGCATTTT. It codes for CASSLTGAVDQPQHF.

The CDR3, as DNA: TGCGCCAGCAGCCCCAGCGGGGGCGCAAATGAAAAACTGTTTTTT. It codes for CASSPSGGANEKLFF. V gene TRBV5-1 combines with J gene TRBJ1-4, with D maybe TRBD1 (6 bases). V dropped 4 bases and J dropped 5 bases, with 15 bases sitting between them. From germline, CDR1 is SGHRS and CDR2 YFSETQ. The CDR3 sequence is 15 residues long.

The rearrangement uses TRBV7-8 and TRBJ2-7; D is possibly TRBD2 (6 bases). The germline gives CDR1 SGHVS, CDR2 FQNEAQ. V was shortened by 0 bases and J by 2 bases, with 11 bases between the two germline ends. The CDR3 has 15 residues. The CDR3 DNA reads TGTGCCAGCAGCTTAGCGTCGGGAGCACCCTACGAGCAGTACTTC. Amino acids: CASSLASGAPYEQYF.

This clone showed up just once. The chain combines TRBV6-5 with TRBJ2-1; TRBD1 is a possible D gene (5 bases). CDR1 MNHEY and CDR2 SVGAGI come from the germline V gene. Between the trimmed V and J ends, which lost 2 bases and 5 bases, there was a span of 13 bases. The CDR3 length is 15 residues. CDR3 coding DNA: TGTGCCAGCAGTTACATCTTGAAGGGGCACAATGAGCAGTTCTTC. Translating gives CASSYILKGHNEQFF.

This rearrangement joins TRBV6-1 to TRBJ2-7; D possibly corresponds to TRBD2 (5 bases). The CDR3 runs 13 residues. The germline V gene encodes CDR1 MNHNS and CDR2 SASEGT. The V and J ends lost 7 bases and 6 bases respectively, with 16 bases between them. The CDR3 spells CASTEVRGPEQYF. CDR3 DNA sequence: TGTGCCAGCACTGAGGTTAGAGGGCCCGAGCAGTACTTC.

The gene calls are TRBV16 and TRBJ2-2; D might be TRBD1 (5 bases). The germline CDR1 and CDR2 sequences are KGHSY and FQNENV. Between the trimmed V and J ends, which lost 1 base and 6 bases, there was a span of 18 bases. The CDR3 covers 17 residues. This chain's CDR3 is CASSQFFAGNDAGELFF. The CDR3, as DNA: TGTGCCAGCAGCCAATTCTTCGCAGGGAATGACGCCGGGGAGCTGTTTTTT. The full variable domain, in which reference TRBV16 and TRBJ2-2 provide the parts outside the CDR3, is GEEVAQTPKHLVRGEGQKAKLYCAPIKGHSYVFWYQQVLKNEFKFLISFQNENVFDETGMPKERFSAKCLPNSPCSLEIQATKLEDSAVYFCASSQFFAGNDAGELFFGEGSRLTVL.

The chain recombines TRBV7-2 with TRBJ2-5, with a weak D call TRBD1 (5 bases). Trimming removed 3 bases at V and 5 bases at J, with 19 bases between. The CDR3 runs to 16 residues. The germline V gene encodes CDR1 SGHTA and CDR2 FQGNSA. CDR3 loop: CASSLDKTAVLETQYF. The DNA of the CDR3 is TGTGCCAGCAGCTTGGACAAGACCGCTGTATTGGAGACCCAGTACTTC.

CDR3 bases: TGTGCCAGCTCAACATCAGGGGGCTATCAGCCCCAGCATTTT. It specifies CASSTSGGYQPQHF. This rearrangement joins TRBV18 to TRBJ1-5, with 8 positions matching TRBD1. The germline gives CDR1 KGHSH, CDR2 LQKENI. V gave up 5 bases and J gave up 5 bases; unmatched junction bases: 5. The CDR3 is 14 residues long.

This clone was counted once. The chain joins TRBV2 to TRBJ1-5, with 7 bases that match TRBD1. This CDR3 has 15 residues. V shed 8 bases, J shed 2 bases, and the junction held 9 bases outside the gene matches. Looked up from germline, CDR1 is SNHLY and CDR2 is FYNNEI. The CDR3 DNA follows: TGTGCCAGCGCCGACAGGGATAAGGGCAATCAGCCCCAGCATTTT. Amino acid sequence: CASADRDKGNQPQHF.

The chain links TRBV27 to TRBJ1-2; 7 nucleotides align to TRBD1. This CDR3 is built from 13 residues. V shed 2 bases and J 8 bases; nucleotides not matched to a gene: 5. Germline V gene lookup returns CDR1 MNHEY and CDR2 SMNVEV (reference sequence). CDR3 DNA: TGTGCCAGCAGTTTAGGGGACAGAAAGGGCTACACCTTC. Translated, it gives CASSLGDRKGYTF.

This clone was counted between two and nine times. This chain links TRBV6-5 with TRBJ1-1; D gene ambiguous. The CDR3 is 15 residues long. CDR1 is MNHEY and CDR2 is SVGAGI in the germline V gene. V was trimmed by 6 bases and J by 0 bases, leaving 14 bases between them. DNA for the CDR3: TGTGCCAGCAGCCAGGCGCTCAACATGAACACTGAAGCTTTCTTT. Residues: CASSQALNMNTEAFF.

The J gene is TRBJ1-3, the V gene TRBV28, with D possibly matching TRBD1 (6 bases). Germline CDR1 is MDHEN and CDR2 is SYDVKM. The germline V and J ends were trimmed by 8 bases and 3 bases, with 20 bases remaining between them. The CDR3 contains 16 residues. DNA of the CDR3: TGTGCCAGCCGTAACGGACAGCTAATACTTGGAAACACCATATATTTT. It translates to CASRNGQLILGNTIYF.

The gene calls are TRBV7-2 and TRBJ1-3; D not certain. V lost 4 bases to trimming and J lost 0 bases, with 10 bases between them. This CDR3 is 15 amino acids long. Germline-derived CDR1 and CDR2 are SGHTA and FQGNSA. In DNA form, the CDR3 reads TGTGCCAGCAGCTCGCCGAGGTCCTCTGGAAACACCATATATTTT. Its protein product is CASSSPRSSGNTIYF.

The J gene is TRBJ2-3, the V gene TRBV5-1; weak D call: TRBD2 (6 bases). The CDR3 covers 15 residues. The germline gives CDR1 SGHRS, CDR2 YFSETQ. Trimming removed 7 bases at V and 4 bases at J, with 19 bases between. The DNA for the CDR3 is TGCGCCAGCTGCTGGACTACCCCTATCTCAGATACGCAGTATTTT. It yields the protein CASCWTTPISDTQYF. The full variable domain, rest sourced from reference TRBV5-1 and TRBJ2-3, is KAGVTQTPRYLIKTRGQQVTLSCSPISGHRSVSWYQQTPGQGLQFLFEYFSETQRNKGNFPGRFSGRQFSNSRSEMNVSTLELGDSALYLCASCWTTPISDTQYFGPGTRLTVL.